This T cell receptor beta chain was profiled in a study of CD8+ T cells in alopecia areata. CDR1 is SGHRS, CDR2 YFSETQ, per germline. Trimming pared 0 bases from V and 7 bases from J, leaving 11 bases between. CDR3 length: 15 residues. It was cDNA, reverse transcribed from extracted RNA, that served as the sequencing template. The repertoire was sequenced with immunoSEQ multiplex PCR; TCRdb's copy has only in-frame clones and lacks some. The sample records 180,000 or so clones, 50% to 75% being singletons. Treatment indicated: oral pan-JAK inhibitor, 5-10 mg twice daily. The chain recombines TRBV5-1 with TRBJ1-6, with a tentative D call TRBD1 (6 bases). The clonotype originates from a human donor with alopecia areata. The sequencing used CD4+ T cells sorted from blood, collected at approximately week 60, from a patient treated with tofacitinib. The CDR3 region is CASSLVQDRNSPLHF. The CDR3 DNA follows: TGCGCCAGCAGCTTGGTCCAAGACAGGAATTCACCCCTCCACTTT. Complete variable domain (other parts from reference TRBV5-1 and TRBJ1-6): KAGVTQTPRYLIKTRGQQVTLSCSPISGHRSVSWYQQTPGQGLQFLFEYFSETQRNKGNFPGRFSGRQFSNSRSEMNVSTLELGDSALYLCASSLVQDRNSPLHFGNGTRLTVT.